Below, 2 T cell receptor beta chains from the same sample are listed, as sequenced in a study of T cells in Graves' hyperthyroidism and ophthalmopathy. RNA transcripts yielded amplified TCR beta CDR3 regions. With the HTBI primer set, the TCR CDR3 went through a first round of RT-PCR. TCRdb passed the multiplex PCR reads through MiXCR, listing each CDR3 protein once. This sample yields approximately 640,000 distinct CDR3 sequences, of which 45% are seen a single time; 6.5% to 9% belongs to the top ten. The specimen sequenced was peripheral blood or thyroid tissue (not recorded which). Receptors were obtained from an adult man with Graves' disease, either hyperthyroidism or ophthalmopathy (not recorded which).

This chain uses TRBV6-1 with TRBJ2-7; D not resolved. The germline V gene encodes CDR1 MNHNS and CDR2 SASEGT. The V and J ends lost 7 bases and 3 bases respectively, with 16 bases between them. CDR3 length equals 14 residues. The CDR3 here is CASKETAAVYEQYF. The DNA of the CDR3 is TGTGCCAGCAAGGAGACGGCCGCGGTCTACGAGCAGTACTTC.

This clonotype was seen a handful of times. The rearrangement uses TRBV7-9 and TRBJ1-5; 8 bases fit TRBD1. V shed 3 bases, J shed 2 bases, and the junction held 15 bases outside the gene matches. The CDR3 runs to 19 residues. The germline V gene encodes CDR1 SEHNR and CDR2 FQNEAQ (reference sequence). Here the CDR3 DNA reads TGTGCCAGCAGCTTCTCCGGGACAGGTCTCCAGTCGGGCAATCAGCCCCAGCATTTT. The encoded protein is CASSFSGTGLQSGNQPQHF. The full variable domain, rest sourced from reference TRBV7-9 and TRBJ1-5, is DTGVSQNPRHKITKRGQNVTFRCDPISEHNRLYWYRQTLGQGPEFLTYFQNEAQLEKSRLLSDRFSAERPKGSFSTLEIQRTEQGDSAMYLCASSFSGTGLQSGNQPQHFGDGTRLSIL.